This T cell receptor beta chain was sequenced for a study of CD8+ T cells in alopecia areata. As to this clone: Its antigen is currently unknown.

Study-level points and caveats: Within the top 100, expanded CD8+ clones significantly decreased with tofacitinib, as did scalp clonality.

Sequencing relied on a cDNA template that was reverse transcribed from extracted RNA. TCRdb's copy holds only in-frame clones and misses some; the assay was immunoSEQ multiplex PCR. Of around 86,000 clones in the sample, about two thirds were seen once. Trimming pared 10 bases from V and 2 bases from J, leaving 11 bases between. Germline-derived CDR1 and CDR2 are LNHDA and SQIVND (reference sequence). The CDR3 loop spans 12 amino acids. Documented treatment: oral pan-JAK inhibitor, 5-10 mg twice daily. The sample in question was CD8+ T cells sorted from blood, obtained between weeks 43 and 45, from a patient treated with tofacitinib. This sequence joins TRBV19 and TRBJ1-2; D may be TRBD1 (5 bases). The clonotype was recovered from a human donor with alopecia areata. In DNA form, the CDR3 reads TGTGCCATCGGACGGGGGAACTATGGCTACACCTTC. It encodes CAIGRGNYGYTF.